Listed here is a single T cell receptor beta chain. This record comes from a study of blood T cell repertoires in COVID-19. Study at large: PBMCs, B-cell-depleted T cells, or T cells provided the cDNA or gDNA that made up the material.

Germline loops: CDR1 SGHRS, CDR2 YFSETQ. This CDR3 spans 14 amino acids. The V end lost 3 bases, the J end lost 0 bases, and 8 bases lay between the germline ends. Data came from immunoSEQ multiplex PCR; TCRdb stores just in-frame clones and leaves some out. The sample contains 110,000 or so clones, around 83% of which appear only once. During active infection, Seattle patients enrolled and were then monitored through disease. Sample: peripheral blood. The sequence came from a woman in her sixties with COVID-19, enrolled during active disease. V and J are TRBV5-1 and TRBJ2-3, with D possibly matching TRBD1 (5 bases). CDR3 residues: CASSWGTSTDTQYF. DNA of the CDR3: TGCGCCAGCAGCTGGGGCACCAGCACAGATACGCAGTATTTT.